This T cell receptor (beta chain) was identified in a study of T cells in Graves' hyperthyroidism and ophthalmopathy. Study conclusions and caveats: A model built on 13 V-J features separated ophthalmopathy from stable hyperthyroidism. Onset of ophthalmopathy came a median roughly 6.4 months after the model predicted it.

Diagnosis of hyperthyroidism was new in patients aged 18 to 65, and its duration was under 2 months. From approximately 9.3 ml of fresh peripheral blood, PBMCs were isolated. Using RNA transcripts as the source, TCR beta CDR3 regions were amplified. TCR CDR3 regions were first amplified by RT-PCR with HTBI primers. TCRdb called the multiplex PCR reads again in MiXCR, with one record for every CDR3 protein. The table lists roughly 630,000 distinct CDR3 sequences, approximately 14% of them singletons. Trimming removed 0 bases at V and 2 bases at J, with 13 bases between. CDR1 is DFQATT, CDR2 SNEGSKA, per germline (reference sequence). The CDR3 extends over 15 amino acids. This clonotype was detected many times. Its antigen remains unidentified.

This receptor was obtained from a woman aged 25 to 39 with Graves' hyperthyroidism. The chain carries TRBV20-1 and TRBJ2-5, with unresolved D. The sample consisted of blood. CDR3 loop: CSARDLAGPQETQYF. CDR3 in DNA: TGCAGTGCTAGAGACCTTGCCGGGCCTCAAGAGACCCAGTACTTC.